The 20 T cell receptor beta chains in this list originate from one sample, sequenced in a study of cytomegalovirus exposure and HLA in healthy donors. 13 Jbeta primers and 60 Vbeta primers were used for the PCR. Profiling relied on immunoSEQ multiplex PCR, and the TCRdb table lists in-frame clones only, not all of them. The repertoire consists of around 130,000 clones, with around 79% occurring once and the leading ten covering around 1.5%. Sample: PBMCs. Every receptor here comes from a woman aged 18-29 years in good health and CMV-seronegative.

Remarks on this clone: The germline gene is not matched at one end of the junction; a read error may be the cause. The same CDR3 is also encoded by other DNA sequences in this sample. The chain has TRBV7-7 and TRBJ1-1, with D hard to call. In germline, CDR1 is SSHAT, CDR2 FNYEAQ (reference sequence). This CDR3 spans 15 amino acids. The CDR3 region is CASSPLGLPNTEAFF. CDR3 nucleotides: TGTGCTAGCAGCCCCCTCGGGTTACCCAACACTGAAGCTTTCTTT.

This chain connects TRBV11-2 to TRBJ2-7; D gene unclear. Germline loops: CDR1 SGHAT, CDR2 FQNNGV. Trimming removed 1 base from V and 0 bases from J, with 4 bases in between. The CDR3 loop spans 13 amino acids. The CDR3 DNA reads TGTGCCAGCAGCTTAGCCCTCTCCTACGAGCAGTACTTC. Encoded protein: CASSLALSYEQYF.

The genes are TRBV4-2 and TRBJ2-7; 15 nucleotides match TRBD2. Germline V gene sequence: CDR1 LGHNA, CDR2 YNFKEQ. The junction had 11 bases not matched to a gene; V was cut back by 4 bases and J by 1 base. The CDR3 runs to 19 residues. CDR3 coding DNA: TGTGCCAGCAGCCGACCTATGGGACTAGCGGGAGGAACTTCCTACGAGCAGTACTTC. It translates to CASSRPMGLAGGTSYEQYF.

The V call is TRBV2, the J call TRBJ2-7, with 7 bases identical to TRBD1. Germline loops: CDR1 SNHLY, CDR2 FYNNEI. Losses at the gene ends were 6 bases for V and 7 bases for J; bases not matched to a gene: 12. The CDR3 runs to 14 residues. The CDR3: CASRKDRSLEEQYF. The CDR3, as DNA: TGTGCCAGCAGAAAGGACAGGTCGCTTGAGGAGCAGTACTTC.

The V and J genes are TRBV6-1 and TRBJ2-1, with 11 bases matching TRBD2. The CDR3 has 14 residues. Germline CDR1 MNHNS, CDR2 SASEGT. J was trimmed by 9 bases and V by 6 bases; bases with no gene match: 7. The CDR3 region has the DNA TGTGCCAGCAGCGTAGCGGGAGGGCCAGCTGAGCAGTTCTTC. Encoded protein: CASSVAGGPAEQFF.

V gene TRBV7-2 combines with J gene TRBJ2-7; 7 bases are a match to TRBD2. Trimming took 5 bases from V and 2 from J; bases not matched to a gene: 6. CDR3 length: 14 amino acids. Germline-derived CDR1 and CDR2 are SGHTA and FQGNSA. CDR3 coding DNA: TGTGCCAGCAGCCGCACGGGGGGACCCTACGAGCAGTACTTC. It codes for CASSRTGGPYEQYF.

V usage is TRBV27 and J usage is TRBJ1-3, with no clear D. Germline V lookup: CDR1 MNHEY, CDR2 SMNVEV (reference sequence). The CDR3 is made up of 15 amino acids. Trimming removed 0 bases from V and 6 bases from J, with 12 bases in between. The CDR3 region is CASSLSGQNLNTIYF. The CDR3 DNA sequence: TGTGCCAGCAGTTTATCGGGCCAGAATTTAAACACCATATATTTT.

The table lists this clone with a count of one. V is TRBV5-1 and J is TRBJ1-2; tentatively, D is TRBD1 (6 bases). V lost 6 bases to trimming and J lost 0 bases, with 15 bases between them. The germline gives CDR1 SGHRS, CDR2 YFSETQ. CDR3 size: 15 residues. The CDR3, as DNA: TGCGCCAGCAAGTCCGGGGACAATACTAACTATGGCTACACCTTC. Translated: CASKSGDNTNYGYTF.

The chain links TRBV18 to TRBJ1-1, with 7 bases aligning to TRBD1. Germline loops: CDR1 KGHSH, CDR2 LQKENI. After removal of 5 bases from V and 1 base from J, the junction contained 7 bases not matched to a gene. This CDR3 comprises 15 residues. The CDR3 loop is CASSSGQVGNTEAFF. Here the CDR3 DNA reads TGTGCCAGCTCAAGCGGACAGGTTGGGAACACTGAAGCTTTCTTT.

The chain combines TRBV7-9 with TRBJ1-2; 9 positions match TRBD1. The V segment lost 6 bases and the J segment 8 bases; nucleotides outside the gene matches: 7. CDR3 length: 13 residues. CDR1 is SEHNR, CDR2 FQNEAQ, per germline (reference sequence). The DNA for the CDR3 is TGTGCCAGCAGTCGTGGACAGGGGAACGGCTACACCTTC. Its protein product is CASSRGQGNGYTF.

A few counts support this clone. This chain uses TRBV18 with TRBJ1-2; 7 bases are shared with TRBD1. Trimming removed 4 bases from V and 0 bases from J; junction bases left unmatched: 14. This CDR3 comprises 18 residues. Germline V lookup: CDR1 KGHSH, CDR2 LQKENI. In DNA form, the CDR3 reads TGTGCCAGCTCACTTTCGATTACGGACAGGCCTTCTAACTATGGCTACACCTTC. Amino acid sequence: CASSLSITDRPSNYGYTF.

This chain uses TRBV7-6 with TRBJ1-1, with TRBD1 identical over 7 bases. The V gene end was trimmed by 0 bases and the J gene end by 2 bases; junction bases not matched to a gene: 6. This CDR3 is built from 16 residues. CDR1 SGHVS and CDR2 FNYEAQ come from the germline V gene. The CDR3, as DNA: TGTGCCAGCAGCTTAGCGCAAGGGGGCATCAACACTGAAGCTTTCTTT. This encodes CASSLAQGGINTEAFF.

The rearrangement links TRBV6-5 to TRBJ2-1; 7 positions agree with TRBD2. The J segment lost 10 bases and the V segment lost 0 bases, leaving 9 bases of the junction unmatched. CDR1 MNHEY and CDR2 SVGAGI come from the germline V gene. The CDR3 loop spans 15 amino acids. The CDR3 bases are TGTGCCAGCAGTTACTCTGGGACTACCACTGACGAGCAGTTCTTC. This sequence encodes CASSYSGTTTDEQFF.

V usage is TRBV15 and J usage is TRBJ2-2, with a possible D match to TRBD2 (6 bases). This CDR3 spans 13 amino acids. Between the trimmed V and J ends, which lost 3 bases and 5 bases, there was a span of 7 bases. CDR1 and CDR2 (germline): LNHNV, YYDKDF (reference sequence). CDR3 region: CATSREGTGELFF. The CDR3 DNA is TGTGCCACCAGCAGGGAGGGAACCGGGGAGCTGTTTTTT.

The table lists this clone with a few counts. The chain combines TRBV7-8 with TRBJ2-5; 7 bases align to TRBD1. Germline V gene sequence: CDR1 SGHVS, CDR2 FQNEAQ. The CDR3 sequence is 17 residues long. After removal of 4 bases from V and 4 bases from J, the junction contained 15 bases not matched to a gene. DNA for the CDR3: TGTGCCAGCAGCTCCCCCCGGACAGGCTTGTTAGGAGAGACCCAGTACTTC. It specifies CASSSPRTGLLGETQYF.

CDR3 DNA sequence: TGTGCCAGCAGCCCGCCGGGATCGCTCGATGAGCAGTTCTTC. Protein sequence: CASSPPGSLDEQFF. The chain carries TRBV7-8 and TRBJ2-1; D perhaps matches TRBD2 (5 bases). The germline V gene encodes CDR1 SGHVS and CDR2 FQNEAQ. V shed 5 bases and J shed 8 bases, with 16 bases lying between them. This CDR3 comprises 14 residues.

The chain joins TRBV27 to TRBJ2-3; TRBD2 agrees at 7 bases. The CDR3 spans 17 residues. Trimming took 1 base from V and 0 from J; bases not matched to a gene: 7. From germline, CDR1 is MNHEY and CDR2 SMNVEV (reference sequence). The CDR3 DNA is TGTGCCAGCAGTTTATTGCGGGGGAGGCCGAGCACAGATACGCAGTATTTT. This gives the protein CASSLLRGRPSTDTQYF.

A single count supports this clone. The chain joins TRBV12-5 to TRBJ1-1; D might be TRBD1 (5 bases). CDR1 LGHNT and CDR2 FRNRAP come from the germline V gene. The CDR3 totals 15 residues. Trimming took off 1 base at V and 3 bases at J, with 12 bases between the two ends. CDR3 sequence reads: CASGLALAGYTEAFF. The CDR3 DNA follows: TGTGCTAGTGGTTTGGCCCTGGCAGGGTACACTGAAGCTTTCTTT.

This clone showed up just a few times. This sequence joins TRBV18 and TRBJ1-1; D is uncertain. Trimming shortened V by 3 bases and J by 5 bases, and 10 bases separated the two germline ends. The CDR3 runs 13 residues. CDR1 KGHSH and CDR2 LQKENI come from the germline V gene. This CDR3 reads CASSPVSGTEAFF. The CDR3 DNA follows: TGTGCCAGCTCACCCGTTAGCGGAACTGAAGCTTTCTTT.

The chain links TRBV7-9 to TRBJ2-7; the D gene is possibly TRBD1 (5 bases). The ends were cut back, 5 bases at V and 3 bases at J, with 8 bases in the middle. Germline V gene data show CDR1 as SEHNR and CDR2 as FQNEAQ (reference sequence). The CDR3 covers 12 residues. Here the CDR3 DNA reads TGTGCCAGCAGCCAAGGGGACTACGAGCAGTACTTC. Translating gives CASSQGDYEQYF.